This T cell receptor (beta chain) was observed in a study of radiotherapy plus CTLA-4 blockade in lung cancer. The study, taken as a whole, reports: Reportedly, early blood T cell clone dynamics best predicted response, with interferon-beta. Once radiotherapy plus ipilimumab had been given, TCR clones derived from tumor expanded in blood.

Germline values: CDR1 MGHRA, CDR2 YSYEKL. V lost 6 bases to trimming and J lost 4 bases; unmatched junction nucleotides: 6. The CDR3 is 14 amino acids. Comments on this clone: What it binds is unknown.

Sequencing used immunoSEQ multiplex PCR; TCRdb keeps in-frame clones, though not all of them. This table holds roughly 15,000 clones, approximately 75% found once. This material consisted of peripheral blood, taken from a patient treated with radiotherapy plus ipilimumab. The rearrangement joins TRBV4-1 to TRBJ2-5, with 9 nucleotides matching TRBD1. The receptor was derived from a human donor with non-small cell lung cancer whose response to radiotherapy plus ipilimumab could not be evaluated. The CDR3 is CASSLGTGRETQYF. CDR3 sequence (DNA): TGCGCCAGCAGTCTTGGGACAGGGCGAGAGACCCAGTACTTC.